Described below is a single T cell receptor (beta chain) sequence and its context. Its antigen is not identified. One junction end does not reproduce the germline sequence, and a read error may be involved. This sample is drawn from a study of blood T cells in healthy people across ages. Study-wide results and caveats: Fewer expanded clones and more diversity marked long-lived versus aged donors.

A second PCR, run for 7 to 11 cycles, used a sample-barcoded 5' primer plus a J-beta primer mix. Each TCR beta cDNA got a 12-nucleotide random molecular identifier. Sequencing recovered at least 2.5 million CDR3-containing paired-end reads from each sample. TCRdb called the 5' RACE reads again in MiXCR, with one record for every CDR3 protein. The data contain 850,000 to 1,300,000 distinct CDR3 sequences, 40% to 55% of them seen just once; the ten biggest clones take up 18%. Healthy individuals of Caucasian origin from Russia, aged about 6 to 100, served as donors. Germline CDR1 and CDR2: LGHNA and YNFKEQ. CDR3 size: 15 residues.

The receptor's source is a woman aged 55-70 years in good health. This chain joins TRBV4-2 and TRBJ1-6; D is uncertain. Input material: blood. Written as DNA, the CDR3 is TGTGCCAGCAGCCAAGATCCCGACTATAATTCACTCCTCCACTTT. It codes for CASSQDPDYNSLLHF.